The clone carrying this T cell receptor (beta chain) was picked up a small number of times. This entry comes from a study of blood T cells in healthy people across ages. Using a J-beta primer mix together with a sample-barcoded 5' primer, a second PCR was run for about 6 to 11 cycles. TCRdb reprocessed the 5' RACE reads with MiXCR, giving one entry per CDR3 protein. Counted here are over 950,000 distinct CDR3 sequences, 35% to 45% occurring once; the ten biggest clones make up around 13%. Input material: blood. The TCR was taken from a man between 18 and 35 years old in good health.

The CDR3 DNA follows: TGTGCCAGCAGCCAAGATAACAGGGGGCGCGAGCAGTACTTC. This gives the protein CASSQDNRGREQYF. The J gene is TRBJ2-7, the V gene TRBV14, with 9 nucleotides matching TRBD1. The trim removed 0 bases at V and 6 bases at J, leaving 3 bases unmatched. Looked up from germline, CDR1 is SGHDN and CDR2 is FVKESK. The CDR3 has 14 amino acids.